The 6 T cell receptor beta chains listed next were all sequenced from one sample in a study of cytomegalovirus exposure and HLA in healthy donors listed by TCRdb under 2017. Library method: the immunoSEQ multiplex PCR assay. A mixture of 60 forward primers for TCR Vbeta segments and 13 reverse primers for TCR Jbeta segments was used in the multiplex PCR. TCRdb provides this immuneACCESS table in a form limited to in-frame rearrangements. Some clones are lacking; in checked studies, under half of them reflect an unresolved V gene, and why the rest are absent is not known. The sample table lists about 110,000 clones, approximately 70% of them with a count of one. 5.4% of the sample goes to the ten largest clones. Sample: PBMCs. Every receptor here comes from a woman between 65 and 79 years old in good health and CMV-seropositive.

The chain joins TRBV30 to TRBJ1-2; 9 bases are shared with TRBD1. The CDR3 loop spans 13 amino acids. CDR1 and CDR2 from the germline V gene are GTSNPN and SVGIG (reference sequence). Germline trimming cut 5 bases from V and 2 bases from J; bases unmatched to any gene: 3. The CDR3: CAWSTGGNYGYTF. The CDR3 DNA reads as TGTGCCTGGTCTACAGGGGGCAACTATGGCTACACCTTC.

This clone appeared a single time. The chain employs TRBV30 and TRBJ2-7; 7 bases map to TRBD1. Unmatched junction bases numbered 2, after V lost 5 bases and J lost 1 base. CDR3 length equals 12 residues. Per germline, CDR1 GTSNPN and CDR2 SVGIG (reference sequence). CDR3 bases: TGTGCCTGGCAGGGGGTATCCTACGAGCAGTACTTC. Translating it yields CAWQGVSYEQYF.

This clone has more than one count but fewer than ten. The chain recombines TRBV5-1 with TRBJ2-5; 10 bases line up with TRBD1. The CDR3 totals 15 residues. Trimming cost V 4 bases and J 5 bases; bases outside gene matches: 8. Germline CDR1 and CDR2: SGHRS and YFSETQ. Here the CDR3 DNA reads TGCGCCAGCAGCGAAATGACAGGGGGCGTGGAGACCCAGTACTTC. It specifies CASSEMTGGVETQYF.

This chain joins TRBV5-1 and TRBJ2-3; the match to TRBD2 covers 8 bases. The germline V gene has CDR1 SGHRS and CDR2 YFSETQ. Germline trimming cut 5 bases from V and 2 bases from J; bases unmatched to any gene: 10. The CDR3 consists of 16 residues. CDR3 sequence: CASSRVGGGNTDTQYF. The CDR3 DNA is TGCGCCAGCAGTCGGGTTGGCGGGGGGAACACAGATACGCAGTATTTT. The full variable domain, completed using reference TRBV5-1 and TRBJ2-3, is KAGVTQTPRYLIKTRGQQVTLSCSPISGHRSVSWYQQTPGQGLQFLFEYFSETQRNKGNFPGRFSGRQFSNSRSEMNVSTLELGDSALYLCASSRVGGGNTDTQYFGPGTRLTVL.

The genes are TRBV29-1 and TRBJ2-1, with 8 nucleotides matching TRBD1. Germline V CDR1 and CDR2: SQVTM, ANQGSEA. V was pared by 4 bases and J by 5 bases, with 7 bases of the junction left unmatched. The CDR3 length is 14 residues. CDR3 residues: CSVGPGGMDNEQFF. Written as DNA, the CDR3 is TGCAGCGTTGGTCCAGGGGGCATGGACAATGAGCAGTTCTTC.

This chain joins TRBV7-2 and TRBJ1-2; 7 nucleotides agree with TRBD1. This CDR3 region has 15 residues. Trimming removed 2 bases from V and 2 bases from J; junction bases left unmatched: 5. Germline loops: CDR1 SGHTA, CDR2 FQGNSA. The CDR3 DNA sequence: TGTGCCAGCAGCTTAAGGGAAGGGGGCAACTATGGCTACACCTTC. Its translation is CASSLREGGNYGYTF.